Below, 21 T cell receptor beta chains from the same sample are listed, as sequenced in a study of blood T cell repertoires in COVID-19. Produced via immunoSEQ multiplex PCR; TCRdb's table is partial and in-frame only. Altogether roughly 200,000 clones are present, less than 90% being singletons, with the ten largest covering more than 9%. Sequencing was carried out using peripheral blood. All receptors derive from an elderly woman with COVID-19, enrolled during active disease.

V gene TRBV27 combines with J gene TRBJ1-2; 7 nucleotides align to TRBD1. V shed 2 bases, J shed 4 bases, and the junction held 10 bases outside the gene matches. The CDR3 length is 16 residues. Germline lookup yields CDR1 MNHEY and CDR2 SMNVEV (reference sequence). CDR3 sequence reads: CASSLGPQTGSYGYTF. CDR3 nucleotide sequence: TGTGCCAGCAGTTTAGGCCCCCAGACAGGGTCCTATGGCTACACCTTC.

This clone was detected once. The chain is built from TRBV6-5 and TRBJ1-6; D is perhaps TRBD1 (5 bases). V shed 4 bases and J shed 5 bases, with 12 bases lying between them. This CDR3 is 15 amino acids long. CDR1 and CDR2 from the germline V gene are MNHEY and SVGAGI. CDR3 sequence (DNA): TGTGCCAGCAGTTTCACCAGGGAAAATAATTCACCCCTCCACTTT. Translating it yields CASSFTRENNSPLHF.

In regard to this clone: Other DNA sequences in this sample translate to the same CDR3. The chain recombines TRBV5-1 with TRBJ2-2; 8 nucleotides align to TRBD1. Per germline, CDR1 SGHRS and CDR2 YFSETQ. After removal of 0 bases from V and 4 bases from J, the junction contained 2 bases not matched to a gene. The CDR3 spans 15 residues. CDR3 in DNA: TGCGCCAGCAGCTTGGGACAGGGGCCCACCGGGGAGCTGTTTTTT. It encodes CASSLGQGPTGELFF.

The chain's CDR3 is CASSYEIQGLYEQYF. For the CDR3, the DNA is TGTGCCAGTAGTTATGAGATACAGGGGCTGTACGAGCAGTACTTC. V is TRBV19 and J is TRBJ2-7; TRBD1 agrees at 7 bases. V was pared by 5 bases and J by 4 bases, with 11 bases of the junction left unmatched. Germline V gives CDR1 LNHDA, CDR2 SQIVND (reference sequence). This CDR3 region has 15 residues. Full variable domain (rest looked up from reference TRBV19 and TRBJ2-7): DGGITQSPKYLFRKEGQNVTLSCEQNLNHDAMYWYRQDPGQGLRLIYYSQIVNDFQKGDIAEGYSVSREKKESFPLTVTSAQKNPTAFYLCASSYEIQGLYEQYFGPGTRLTVT.

V gene TRBV9 combines with J gene TRBJ2-5; 12 nucleotides align to TRBD2. Trimming took 2 bases from V and 2 from J; bases not matched to a gene: 1. Looked up from germline, CDR1 is SGDLS and CDR2 is YYNGEE. The CDR3 totals 15 residues. The CDR3 DNA follows: TGTGCCAGCAGCGTTCTAGCGGGGGGGCAAGAGACCCAGTACTTC. This gives the protein CASSVLAGGQETQYF.

This chain links TRBV28 with TRBJ2-2; D is uncertain. In germline, CDR1 is MDHEN, CDR2 SYDVKM. This CDR3 spans 14 amino acids. Deletions cut 6 bases from V and 5 bases from J, with 13 bases between. This CDR3 is CASRRPGETGELFF. The CDR3 DNA reads TGTGCCAGCAGGCGCCCCGGAGAGACCGGGGAGCTGTTTTTT.

The CDR3 loop reads CASKTAPNTGELFF. CDR3 sequence (DNA): TGTGCCAGCAAAACAGCACCGAACACCGGGGAGCTGTTTTTT. V is TRBV6-5 and J is TRBJ2-2; D is unresolved. The germline gives CDR1 MNHEY, CDR2 SVGAGI. Trimming shortened V by 7 bases and J by 0 bases, and 9 bases separated the two germline ends. The CDR3 is made up of 14 amino acids.

The V and J genes are TRBV28 and TRBJ1-1, with D possibly being TRBD1 (6 bases). Per the germline V gene, CDR1 is MDHEN and CDR2 is SYDVKM. V was shortened by 7 bases and J by 0 bases, with 12 bases between the two germline ends. The CDR3 runs 14 residues. CDR3 in amino acids: CASKPGTMNTEAFF. Written as DNA, the CDR3 is TGTGCCAGCAAACCAGGGACAATGAACACTGAAGCTTTCTTT.

The V and J genes are TRBV3-1 (or the pseudogene TRBV3-2) and TRBJ1-4; D remains ambiguous. The V gene lost 2 bases and the J gene lost 7 bases, with 8 bases spanning the gap. The CDR3 length is 13 residues. Germline V CDR1 and CDR2: LGHDT, YNNKEL (reference sequence). CDR3 DNA: TGTGCCAGCAGCCAATTGTCAGGTGAAAAACTGTTTTTT. Residues: CASSQLSGEKLFF.

The chain employs TRBV5-1 and TRBJ1-1; D call uncertain. This CDR3 has 13 amino acids. V lost 5 bases and J lost 1, with 9 bases in between. Germline CDR1 SGHRS, CDR2 YFSETQ. CDR3 loop: CASRKTENTEAFF. The CDR3 DNA sequence: TGCGCCAGCAGAAAAACAGAGAACACTGAAGCTTTCTTT.

This clone came up a few times. The rearrangement joins TRBV2 to TRBJ1-6; D ambiguous. The germline V gene encodes CDR1 SNHLY and CDR2 FYNNEI. The CDR3 totals 14 residues. The V end was cut by 7 bases, the J end by 7 bases, with 14 bases between. The CDR3: CASIGTAKNSPLHF. The CDR3 DNA follows: TGTGCCAGCATAGGAACAGCTAAAAATTCACCCCTCCACTTT.

The gene calls are TRBV5-1 and TRBJ1-2; a weak D match, TRBD1 (5 bases). Germline V gene lookup returns CDR1 SGHRS and CDR2 YFSETQ. The CDR3 is 14 residues long. V was clipped by 4 bases and J by 8 bases, with 18 bases between them. The CDR3 here is CASSKIPEAGGYTF. Written as DNA, the CDR3 is TGCGCCAGCAGCAAAATTCCGGAAGCAGGGGGCTACACCTTC.

This chain links TRBV29-1 with TRBJ2-2; tentatively, D is TRBD1 (6 bases). Trimming cost V 6 bases and J 7 bases, with 12 bases left between them. The V gene's germline CDR1 is SQVTM and CDR2 ANQGSEA. The CDR3 runs to 12 residues. The CDR3 DNA sequence: TGCAGCGTCCGGGACATGCTCGGGGAGCTGTTTTTT. Amino acids: CSVRDMLGELFF.

Written as DNA, the CDR3 is TGCGCCAGCAGCTGGACTTATGGGGAGACCCAGTACTTC. This encodes CASSWTYGETQYF. The V and J genes are TRBV5-1 and TRBJ2-5; D might be TRBD2 (5 bases). The CDR3 is 13 residues long. The V gene's germline CDR1 is SGHRS and CDR2 YFSETQ. V dropped 3 bases and J dropped 5 bases, with 11 bases sitting between them.

This chain uses TRBV7-6 with TRBJ1-4, with TRBD1 as a possible D gene (6 bases). The germline CDR1 and CDR2 sequences are SGHVS and FNYEAQ. CDR3 length equals 17 residues. V gave up 5 bases and J gave up 5 bases, with 21 bases separating them. CDR3 loop: CASSLQPSQGKNEKLFF. Here the CDR3 DNA reads TGTGCCAGCAGCCTCCAACCTTCGCAGGGGAAGAATGAAAAACTGTTTTTT.

In nucleotides, the CDR3 is TGTGCCAGCAATAGGTTACAACTATCCGGCTACACCTTC. This encodes CASNRLQLSGYTF. The J gene is TRBJ1-2, the V gene TRBV6-6, with D uncertain. This CDR3 region has 13 residues. V dropped 7 bases and J dropped 8 bases, with 17 bases sitting between them. Germline CDR1 and CDR2: MNHNY and SVGAGI (reference sequence).

The rearrangement uses TRBV5-1 and TRBJ2-2, with a possible D match to TRBD1 (5 bases). CDR3 length equals 14 residues. The germline V and J ends were trimmed by 2 bases and 4 bases, with 9 bases remaining between them. Germline CDR1 and CDR2: SGHRS and YFSETQ. CDR3 protein: CASSLGQRTGELFF. The CDR3, as DNA: TGCGCCAGCAGCTTAGGACAACGCACCGGGGAGCTGTTTTTT. Complete variable domain (other parts from reference TRBV5-1 and TRBJ2-2): KAGVTQTPRYLIKTRGQQVTLSCSPISGHRSVSWYQQTPGQGLQFLFEYFSETQRNKGNFPGRFSGRQFSNSRSEMNVSTLELGDSALYLCASSLGQRTGELFFGEGSRLTVL.

This chain connects TRBV18 to TRBJ2-7; 7 positions match TRBD1. The germline CDR1 and CDR2 sequences are KGHSH and LQKENI. The V gene end was trimmed by 3 bases and the J gene end by 0 bases; junction bases not matched to a gene: 5. This CDR3 has 15 residues. The CDR3 DNA reads TGTGCCAGCTCACCGGAGACAGGGAGCTCCTACGAGCAGTACTTC. Its translation: CASSPETGSSYEQYF.

This chain uses TRBV28 with TRBJ2-5; tentatively, D is TRBD2 (6 bases). Trimming removed 2 bases from V and 4 bases from J, with 17 bases in between. CDR3 length: 16 amino acids. Germline V gives CDR1 MDHEN, CDR2 SYDVKM. The CDR3 DNA reads as TGTGCCAGCAGTTTAGAACTATCAATCGGGGGAGAGACCCAGTACTTC. Translating gives CASSLELSIGGETQYF. The full variable domain, its missing parts supplied by reference TRBV28 and TRBJ2-5, is DVKVTQSSRYLVKRTGEKVFLECVQDMDHENMFWYRQDPGLGLRLIYFSYDVKMKEKGDIPEGYSVSREKKERFSLILESASTNQTSMYLCASSLELSIGGETQYFGPGTRLLVL.

Written as DNA, the CDR3 is TGCGCCAGCAGCTTGTTATCAGGCCACACTGACAATGAGCAGTTCTTC. This translates into CASSLLSGHTDNEQFF. V is TRBV5-1 and J is TRBJ2-1; D is ambiguous. This CDR3 region has 16 residues. Germline CDR1 is SGHRS and CDR2 is YFSETQ. Trimming removed 1 base at V and 5 bases at J, with 16 bases between.

The rearrangement links TRBV3-1 (or the pseudogene TRBV3-2) to TRBJ1-4; TRBD1 matches 7 bases. V gave up 2 bases and J gave up 4 bases; unmatched junction bases: 4. CDR1 is LGHDT, CDR2 YNNKEL, per germline (reference sequence). The CDR3 totals 15 residues. The DNA for the CDR3 is TGTGCCAGCAGCCAACGCCAGGGGGTTAATGAAAAACTGTTTTTT. This translates into CASSQRQGVNEKLFF.